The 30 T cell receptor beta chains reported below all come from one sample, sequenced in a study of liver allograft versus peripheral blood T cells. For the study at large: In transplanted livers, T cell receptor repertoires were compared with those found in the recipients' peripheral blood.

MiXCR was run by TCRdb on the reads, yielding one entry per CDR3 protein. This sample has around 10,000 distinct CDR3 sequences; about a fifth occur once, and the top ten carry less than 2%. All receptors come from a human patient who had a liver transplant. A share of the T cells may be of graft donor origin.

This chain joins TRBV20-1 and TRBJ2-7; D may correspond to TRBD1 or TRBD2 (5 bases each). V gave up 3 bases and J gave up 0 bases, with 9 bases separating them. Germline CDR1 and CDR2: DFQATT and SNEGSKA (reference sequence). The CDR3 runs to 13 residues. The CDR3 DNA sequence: TGCAGTGCTAGCCGGGACGTCTCCTACGAGCAGTACTTC. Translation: CSASRDVSYEQYF.

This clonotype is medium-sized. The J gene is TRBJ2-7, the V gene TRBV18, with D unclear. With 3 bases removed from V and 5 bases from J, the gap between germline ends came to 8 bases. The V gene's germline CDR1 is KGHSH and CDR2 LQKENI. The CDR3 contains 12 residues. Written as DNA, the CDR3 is TGTGCCAGCTCACCTGCTGGGCACGAGCAGTACTTC. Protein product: CASSPAGHEQYF.

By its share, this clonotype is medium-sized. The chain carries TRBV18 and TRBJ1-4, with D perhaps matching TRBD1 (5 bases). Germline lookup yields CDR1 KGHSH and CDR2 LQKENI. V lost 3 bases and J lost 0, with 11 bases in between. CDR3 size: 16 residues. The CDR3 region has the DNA TGTGCCAGCTCACCTCAGGGACCGCCAACTAATGAAAAACTGTTTTTT. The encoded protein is CASSPQGPPTNEKLFF.

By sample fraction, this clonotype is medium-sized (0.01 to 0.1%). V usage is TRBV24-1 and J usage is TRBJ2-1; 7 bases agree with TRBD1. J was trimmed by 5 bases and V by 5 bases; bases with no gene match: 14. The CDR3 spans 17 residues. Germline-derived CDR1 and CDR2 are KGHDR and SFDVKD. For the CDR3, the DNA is TGTGCCACCAGTGCCCTGAAAAAGGGGGCTGCCAACAATGAGCAGTTCTTC. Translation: CATSALKKGAANNEQFF.

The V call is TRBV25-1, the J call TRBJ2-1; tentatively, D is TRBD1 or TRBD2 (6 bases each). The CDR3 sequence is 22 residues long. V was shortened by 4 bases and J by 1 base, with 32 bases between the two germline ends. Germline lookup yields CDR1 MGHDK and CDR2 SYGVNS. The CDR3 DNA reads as TGTGCCAGCAGTGGAACTACAGGGCGGGACTCGGACAAAAGTCAATCCTACAATGAGCAGTTCTTC. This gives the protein CASSGTTGRDSDKSQSYNEQFF.

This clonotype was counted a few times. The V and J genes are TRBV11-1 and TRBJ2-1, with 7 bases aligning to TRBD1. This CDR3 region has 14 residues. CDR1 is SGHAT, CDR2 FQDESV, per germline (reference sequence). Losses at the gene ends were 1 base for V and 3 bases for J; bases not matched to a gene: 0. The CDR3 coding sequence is TGTGCCAGCAGCTTAGACAGGGGCTACAATGAGCAGTTCTTC. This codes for CASSLDRGYNEQFF.

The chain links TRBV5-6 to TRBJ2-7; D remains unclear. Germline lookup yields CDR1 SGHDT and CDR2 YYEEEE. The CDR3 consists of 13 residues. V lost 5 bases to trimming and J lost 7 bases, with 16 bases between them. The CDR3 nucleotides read TGTGCCAGCAGTCATAAAGAACGTAGGGAGCAGTACTTC. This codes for CASSHKERREQYF. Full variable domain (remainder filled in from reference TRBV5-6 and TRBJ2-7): DAGVTQSPTHLIKTRGQQVTLRCSPKSGHDTVSWYQQALGQGPQFIFQYYEEEERQRGNFPDRFSGHQFPNYSSELNVNALLLGDSALYLCASSHKERREQYFGPGTRLTVT.

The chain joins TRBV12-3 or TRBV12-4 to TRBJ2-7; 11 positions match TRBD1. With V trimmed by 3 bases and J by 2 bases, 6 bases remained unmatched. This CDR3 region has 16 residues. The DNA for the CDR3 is TGTGCCAGCAGTTTGGGACAGGGGGTAGGGCCCTACGAGCAGTACTTC. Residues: CASSLGQGVGPYEQYF.

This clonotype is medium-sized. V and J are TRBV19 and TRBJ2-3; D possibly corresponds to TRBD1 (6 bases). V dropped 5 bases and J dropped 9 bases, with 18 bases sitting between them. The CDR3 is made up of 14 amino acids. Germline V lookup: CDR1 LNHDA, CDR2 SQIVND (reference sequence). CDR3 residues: CASSFSRGGRTQYF. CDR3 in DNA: TGTGCCAGTAGTTTTTCCAGAGGGGGAAGAACGCAGTATTTT.

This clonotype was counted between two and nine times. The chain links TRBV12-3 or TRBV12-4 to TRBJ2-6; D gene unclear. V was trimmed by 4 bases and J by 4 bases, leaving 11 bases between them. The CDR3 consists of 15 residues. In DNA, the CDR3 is TGTGCCAGCAGTTCCCTTCTCGGAGGGGCCAACGTCCTGACTTTC. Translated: CASSSLLGGANVLTF.

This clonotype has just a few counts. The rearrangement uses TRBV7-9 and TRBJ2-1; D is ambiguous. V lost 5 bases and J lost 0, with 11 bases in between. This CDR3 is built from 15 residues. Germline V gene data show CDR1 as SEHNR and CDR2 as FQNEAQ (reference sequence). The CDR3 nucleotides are TGTGCCAGCAGCCCCCCCGGCAGCTCCTACAATGAGCAGTTCTTC. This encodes CASSPPGSSYNEQFF.

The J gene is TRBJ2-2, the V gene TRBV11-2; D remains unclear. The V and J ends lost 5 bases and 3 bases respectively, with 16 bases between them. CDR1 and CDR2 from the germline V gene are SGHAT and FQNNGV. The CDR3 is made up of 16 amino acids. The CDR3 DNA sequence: TGTGCCAGCAGCAGACGGACGGTCCGAGACACCGGGGAGCTGTTTTTT. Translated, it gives CASSRRTVRDTGELFF.

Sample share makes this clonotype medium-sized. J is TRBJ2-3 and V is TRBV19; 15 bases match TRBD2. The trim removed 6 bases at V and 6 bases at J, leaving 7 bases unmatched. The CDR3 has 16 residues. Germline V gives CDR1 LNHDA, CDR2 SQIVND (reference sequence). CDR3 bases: TGTGCCAGTAGCCCCCGCGGACTAGCGGGAGGGGATACGCAGTATTTT. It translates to CASSPRGLAGGDTQYF. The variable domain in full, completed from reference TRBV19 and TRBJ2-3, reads DGGITQSPKYLFRKEGQNVTLSCEQNLNHDAMYWYRQDPGQGLRLIYYSQIVNDFQKGDIAEGYSVSREKKESFPLTVTSAQKNPTAFYLCASSPRGLAGGDTQYFGPGTRLTVL.

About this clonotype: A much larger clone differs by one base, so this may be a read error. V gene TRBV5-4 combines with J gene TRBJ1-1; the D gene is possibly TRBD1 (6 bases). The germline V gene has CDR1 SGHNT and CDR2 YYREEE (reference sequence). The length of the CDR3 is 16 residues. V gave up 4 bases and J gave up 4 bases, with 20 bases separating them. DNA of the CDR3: TGTGCCAGCAGCGCATTCAAGGGGGGGCGAAGCACTGAAGCTTTCTTT. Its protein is CASSAFKGGRSTEAFF.

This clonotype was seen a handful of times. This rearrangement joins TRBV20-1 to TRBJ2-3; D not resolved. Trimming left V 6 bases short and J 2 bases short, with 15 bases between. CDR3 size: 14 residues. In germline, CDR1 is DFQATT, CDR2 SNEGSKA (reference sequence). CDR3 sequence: CSADEGRFTDTQYF. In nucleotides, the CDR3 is TGCAGTGCAGACGAAGGAAGATTCACAGATACGCAGTATTTT.

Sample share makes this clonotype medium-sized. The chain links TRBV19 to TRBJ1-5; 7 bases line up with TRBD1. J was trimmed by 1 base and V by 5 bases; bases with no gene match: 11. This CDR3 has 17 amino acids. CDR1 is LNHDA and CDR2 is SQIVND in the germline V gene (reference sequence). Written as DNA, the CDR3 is TGTGCCAGTAGTCTTGGGTACAGGGGAGAAAGCAATCAGCCCCAGCATTTT. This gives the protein CASSLGYRGESNQPQHF.

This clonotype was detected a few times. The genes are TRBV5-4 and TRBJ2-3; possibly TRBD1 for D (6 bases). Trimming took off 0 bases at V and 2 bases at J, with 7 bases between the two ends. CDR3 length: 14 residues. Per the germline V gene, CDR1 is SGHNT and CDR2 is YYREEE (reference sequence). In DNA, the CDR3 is TGTGCCAGCAGCTTGGGGGGGCCCACAGATACGCAGTATTTT. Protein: CASSLGGPTDTQYF.

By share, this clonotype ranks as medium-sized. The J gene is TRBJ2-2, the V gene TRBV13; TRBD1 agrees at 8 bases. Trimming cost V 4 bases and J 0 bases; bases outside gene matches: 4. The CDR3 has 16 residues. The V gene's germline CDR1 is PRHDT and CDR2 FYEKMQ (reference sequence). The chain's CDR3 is CASSSWTGSNTGELFF. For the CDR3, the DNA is TGTGCCAGCAGCTCCTGGACAGGGTCGAACACCGGGGAGCTGTTTTTT.

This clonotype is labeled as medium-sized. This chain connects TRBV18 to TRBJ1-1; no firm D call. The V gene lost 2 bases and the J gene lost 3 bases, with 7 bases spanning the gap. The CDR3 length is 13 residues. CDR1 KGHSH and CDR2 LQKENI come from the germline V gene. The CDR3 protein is CASSPGSDTEAFF. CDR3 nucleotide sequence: TGTGCCAGCTCACCAGGGTCCGACACTGAAGCTTTCTTT.

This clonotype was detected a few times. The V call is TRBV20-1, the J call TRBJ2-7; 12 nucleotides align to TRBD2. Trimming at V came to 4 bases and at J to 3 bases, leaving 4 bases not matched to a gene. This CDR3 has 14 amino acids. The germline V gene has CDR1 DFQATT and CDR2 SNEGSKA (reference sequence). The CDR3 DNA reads TGCAGTGCTACTAGGACTAGCGGGATCTACGAGCAGTACTTC. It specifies CSATRTSGIYEQYF.

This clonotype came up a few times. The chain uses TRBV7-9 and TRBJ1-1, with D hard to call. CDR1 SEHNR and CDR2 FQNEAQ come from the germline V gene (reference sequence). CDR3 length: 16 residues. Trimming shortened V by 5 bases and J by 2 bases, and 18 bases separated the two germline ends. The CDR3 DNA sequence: TGTGCCAGCAGCCTGTGGACCAAACCCGCCAACACTGAAGCTTTCTTT. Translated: CASSLWTKPANTEAFF.

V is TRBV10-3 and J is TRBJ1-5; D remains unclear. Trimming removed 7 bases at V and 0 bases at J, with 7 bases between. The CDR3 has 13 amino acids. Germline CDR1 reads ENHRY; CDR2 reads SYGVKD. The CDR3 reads CAITPDSNQPQHF. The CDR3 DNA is TGTGCCATCACTCCGGATAGCAATCAGCCCCAGCATTTT.

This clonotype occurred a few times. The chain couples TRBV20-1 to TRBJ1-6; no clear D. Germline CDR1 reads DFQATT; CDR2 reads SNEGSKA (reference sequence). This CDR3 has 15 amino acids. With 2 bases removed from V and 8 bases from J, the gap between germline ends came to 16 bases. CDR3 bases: TGCAGTGCTAGACCCTCTGGCCTCGCGGATTCACCCCTCCACTTT. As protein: CSARPSGLADSPLHF.

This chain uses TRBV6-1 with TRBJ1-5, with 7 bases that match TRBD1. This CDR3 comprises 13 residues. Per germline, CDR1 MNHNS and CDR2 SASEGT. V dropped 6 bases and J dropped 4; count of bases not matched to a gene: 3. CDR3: CASSSRGNQPQHF. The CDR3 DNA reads TGTGCCAGCAGCTCCAGGGGGAATCAGCCCCAGCATTTT.

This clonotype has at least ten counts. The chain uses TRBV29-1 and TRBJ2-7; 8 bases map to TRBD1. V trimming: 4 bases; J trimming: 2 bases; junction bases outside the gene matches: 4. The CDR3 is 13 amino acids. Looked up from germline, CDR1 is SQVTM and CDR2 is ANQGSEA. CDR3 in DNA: TGCAGCGTTGGTCCCAGGGGGCCCTACGAGCAGTACTTC. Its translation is CSVGPRGPYEQYF.

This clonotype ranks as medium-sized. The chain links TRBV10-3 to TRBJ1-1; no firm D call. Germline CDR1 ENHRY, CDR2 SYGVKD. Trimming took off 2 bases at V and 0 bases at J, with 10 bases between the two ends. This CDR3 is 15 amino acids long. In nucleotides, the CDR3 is TGTGCCATCAGTGAGCAAGGACTCTTGAACACTGAAGCTTTCTTT. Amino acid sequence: CAISEQGLLNTEAFF.

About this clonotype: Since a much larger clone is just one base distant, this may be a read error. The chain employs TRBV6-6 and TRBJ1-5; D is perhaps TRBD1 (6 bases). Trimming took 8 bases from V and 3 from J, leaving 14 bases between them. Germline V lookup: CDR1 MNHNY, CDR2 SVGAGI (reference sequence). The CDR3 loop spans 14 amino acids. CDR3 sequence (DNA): TGTGCCAGCGGATCTACAGGGTACAATCAGCCCCAGCATTTT. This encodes CASGSTGYNQPQHF.

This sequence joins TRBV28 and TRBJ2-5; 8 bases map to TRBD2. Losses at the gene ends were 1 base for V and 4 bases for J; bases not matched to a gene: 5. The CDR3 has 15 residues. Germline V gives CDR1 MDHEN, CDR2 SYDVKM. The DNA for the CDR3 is TGTGCCAGCAGTTTATACGCGGGAGGAGGAGAGACCCAGTACTTC. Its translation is CASSLYAGGGETQYF.

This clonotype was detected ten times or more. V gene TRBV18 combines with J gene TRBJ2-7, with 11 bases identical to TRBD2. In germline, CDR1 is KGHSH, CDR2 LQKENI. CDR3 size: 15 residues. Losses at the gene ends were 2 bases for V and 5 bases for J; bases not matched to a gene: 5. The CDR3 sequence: CASSPVAGGLNEQYF. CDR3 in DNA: TGTGCCAGCTCACCAGTAGCGGGGGGGCTGAACGAGCAGTACTTC.

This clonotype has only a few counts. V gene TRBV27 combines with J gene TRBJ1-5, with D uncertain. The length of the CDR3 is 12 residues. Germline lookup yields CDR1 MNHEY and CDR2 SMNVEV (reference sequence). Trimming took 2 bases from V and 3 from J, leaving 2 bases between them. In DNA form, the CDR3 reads TGTGCCAGCAGTTTACCCAATCAGCCCCAGCATTTT. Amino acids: CASSLPNQPQHF.